This T cell receptor (beta chain) was recovered during a study of regulatory T cells (dated by TCRdb to about 2018). Broadly, across the study: The study compared T-cell receptor beta repertoires of sorted regulatory, conventional CD4+ and CD8+ T cells between CD3G-deficient patients and healthy controls. What the research found in general, with its limitations: Hydrophobic residues at CDR3 positions 6 and 7 were enriched in conventional CD4+ T cells from CD3G-deficient patients, suggesting more self-reactive specificities. Restricted unique TRB V-J pairs and skewed V and J gene usage were observed in patient repertoires, most markedly in regulatory T cells.

In the multiplex PCR, 52 forward TRBV primers and 13 reverse TRBJ primers were used, and assay-based and computational corrections were applied for amplification bias. Within the immunoSEQ assay, multiplex PCR amplified rearranged TRB loci from genomic DNA. Sequencing of the TRB amplicons was done on an Illumina HiSeq platform. The published analysis was carried out like this. Raw sequences were error-filtered and aligned to reference gene sequences by custom algorithms and were subsequently analyzed with the immunoSEQ online tools. Frequencies of productive and nonproductive TRB rearrangements were assessed among unique sequences as well as among total sequences. The likelihood of self-reactivity was estimated by examining two features, hydrophobicity and amino acid composition, of TRB CDR3 positions 6 and 7. Prism software was used to run t tests, Mann-Whitney tests or two-way ANOVA for comparisons between groups. What TCRdb holds here is the immuneACCESS table cut down to in-frame rearrangements. Part of the clones is not present; checked against another copy, under half of the missing clones reflect an unresolved V gene, and the others are unexplained. The DNA was the basis for D and trimming; V, J and clone size are from that table. Here the sample has almost 30,000 clones; approximately 90% occur a single time. The ten most abundant clones make up roughly 1.6% of the sample.

From cysteine to phenylalanine, the CDR3 is 18 amino acids long. The kept DNA is CDR3 alone, 54 bases in frame from the first base. V gives up 0 bases and J gives up 0 bases, and the segment between their germline ends measures 17 bases. From the germline V gene, CDR1 is LGHNT and CDR2 is FRNRAP. Evidence of autoimmunity was present in all CD3G-deficient patients, and the autoimmunity was more severe in two of the patients. At testing, patients were between 2 and 39 years old and showed lower naive and higher memory CD4+ and CD8+ T-cell proportions. CD4+ cells were FACS-sorted into CD25-high CD127-low regulatory T cells and CD25-low CD127-high conventional CD4+ T cells. About six individuals with CD3G deficiency made up the patient group. An international network of physicians spanning the United States, Europe and Asia provided the patient samples and clinical data. Peripheral blood mononuclear cells were isolated by Ficoll density separation.

A single count supports this clone. The specificity of this receptor is unknown. The sample holds no much larger clone one base away, and base qualities are not on file. This receptor was taken from a person aged 18-35 years with CD3G deficiency. This chain is built from TRBV12-5 and TRBJ1-1; matching of 6 bases hints at TRBD1 as the D gene. The sample was conventional CD4+ T cells sorted from blood. Here the CDR3 is given as CASGLVKLRGAMNTEAFF. The nucleotides are TGTGCTAGTGGTTTGGTAAAGTTAAGGGGGGCGATGAACACTGAAGCTTTCTTT.